This TCR beta chain was found in a study of post-analysis software for immune sequencing data. About the study: There were relapsing-remitting, secondary progressive and progressive-relapsing multiple sclerosis among the disease courses included. Study-wide points: Five or six TRBV segments appeared more often in patients than in controls, and TRBV5-6, TRBV5-1 and TRBV20-1 were among these. Multiple sclerosis patients had significantly lower normalized Chao1 diversity than controls. Samples prepared in the same batch strongly co-clustered by F measure.

Germline CDR1 is SGHTA and CDR2 is FQGNSA. The CDR3 length is 13 residues. For this clonotype: Its target is unknown. Germline and junction disagree at one end, which may indicate a read error.

Unique molecular identifiers tagged the TCR beta cDNA libraries. The authors obtained roughly 0.5 million cDNA molecules from approximately 0.95 to 9.8 million T cells. TCRdb passed the PCR reads through MiXCR, listing each CDR3 protein once. Of under 650,000 distinct CDR3 sequences in the sample, 44% are singletons; the top ten hold about 1.8%. This chain links TRBV7-2 with TRBJ1-2, with 7 bases lining up with TRBD1. Sample: blood. The sequence derives from a girl aged 5-17 years with multiple sclerosis. The CDR3 region has the DNA TGTGCTAGCAGCGTAACAGGGGACTATGGCTACACCTTC. It codes for CASSVTGDYGYTF.